This TCR beta chain originates from a study of T-cell reconstitution after alpha-beta-depleted transplantation in children. Unique molecular identifiers were incorporated when the TCRbeta library was constructed. TCRdb re-called the PCR reads through MiXCR, storing one row per CDR3 protein. The sample holds about 440,000 distinct CDR3 sequences; roughly two fifths are singletons and the top ten take under 30%. This clonotype showed up just a few times. Its target is unknown. The germline V gene has CDR1 ENHRY and CDR2 SYGVKD. The CDR3 sequence is 15 residues long. The J segment lost 5 bases and the V segment lost 4 bases, leaving 4 bases of the junction unmatched. Study conclusions and caveats: As was reported, about two months after transplant, alpha-beta T cells came from several hundred expanded graft clones.

This chain uses TRBV10-3 with TRBJ2-2; the match to TRBD2 covers 10 bases. The sequence came from a girl aged 2 to 9 with aplastic anemia, due to receive a stem cell transplant. The sample was PBMCs, taken before TCRalphabeta/CD19-depleted stem cell transplant. CDR3 DNA: TGTGCCATCAGTGGGCTAGCGGGAGATACCGGGGAGCTGTTTTTT. It encodes CAISGLAGDTGELFF.